This T cell receptor beta chain comes out of a study of T-cell reconstitution after alpha-beta-depleted transplantation in children. For TCRbeta, the library was prepared with unique molecular identifiers. TCRdb recomputed calls from the PCR reads with MiXCR, one row per CDR3 protein. This table holds about 500,000 distinct CDR3 sequences, approximately 32% found once. Sequencing was performed on PBMCs from the stem cell graft donor, taken from the stem cell graft. This sequence was found in a human donor who donated a stem cell graft to a child with aplastic anemia.

The CDR3, as DNA: TGTGCCAGTAGGCGTCGGGGTGGGTACCAAGAGACCCAGTACTTC. Translation gives CASRRRGGYQETQYF. V usage is TRBV19 and J usage is TRBJ2-5, with a possible D match to TRBD2 (5 bases). The CDR3 covers 15 residues. The V end was cut by 6 bases, the J end by 0 bases, with 14 bases between. Per the germline V gene, CDR1 is LNHDA and CDR2 is SQIVND (reference sequence).